The 24 T cell receptor beta chains below come from one sample, sequenced in a study of monozygotic twins with inflammatory bowel disease. For each CDR3 protein, TCRdb gives one entry from its re-call of the 5' RACE reads, without DNA. This table lists 300,000 to 450,000 distinct CDR3 sequences. The sample comprised blood. These TCRs come from a human donor with ulcerative colitis or Crohn's disease, or a healthy co-twin of an affected twin (not recorded which).

The chain couples TRBV6-2 or TRBV6-3 to TRBJ2-7; checking the TCRdb D call of TRBD1 is not possible without DNA. The CDR3 extends over 15 amino acids. Germline lookup yields CDR1 MNHEY and CDR2 SVGEGT. The CDR3 reads CASNRSTDRQRIQYF.

CDR3 protein: CASSSFSTPYNEQFF. The rearrangement uses TRBV7-9 and TRBJ2-1. The germline V gene has CDR1 SEHNR and CDR2 FQNEAQ (reference sequence). CDR3 length: 15 amino acids.

V gene TRBV5-1 combines with J gene TRBJ2-5; TCRdb lists TRBD2, though no DNA is available to test this call. This CDR3 comprises 17 residues. Germline values: CDR1 SGHRS, CDR2 YFSETQ. CDR3 in amino acids: CASSLGTSGGHQETQYF. The variable domain in full, with the rest retrieved from reference TRBV5-1 and TRBJ2-5, is KAGVTQTPRYLIKTRGQQVTLSCSPISGHRSVSWYQQTPGQGLQFLFEYFSETQRNKGNFPGRFSGRQFSNSRSEMNVSTLELGDSALYLCASSLGTSGGHQETQYFGPGTRLLVL.

The chain couples TRBV5-1 to TRBJ2-5; the D gene TCRdb calls, TRBD2, cannot be checked with no DNA. Germline assignment: CDR1 SGHRS and CDR2 YFSETQ. The CDR3 totals 15 residues. CDR3 sequence: CASSLGALAGETQYF.

The V gene is TRBV4-1, the J gene TRBJ2-3. This CDR3 is 15 amino acids long. The germline gives CDR1 MGHRA, CDR2 YSYEKL. The CDR3 here is CASSQGRSSTDTQYF.

J is TRBJ2-1 and V is TRBV7-2; the D call of TRBD2 rests on TCRdb alone, since no DNA is present to check it. The CDR3 loop spans 15 amino acids. Per the germline V gene, CDR1 is SGHTA and CDR2 is FQGNSA. CDR3 region: CASSLGLFQLNEQFF.

The chain combines TRBV29-1 with TRBJ2-3; TCRdb indicates TRBD2, and absent DNA this call remains unverified. The CDR3 sequence is 16 residues long. Germline V gene data show CDR1 as SQVTM and CDR2 as ANQGSEA. CDR3 residues: CSVIKSGGSRKDTQYF.

The V gene is TRBV12-3 or TRBV12-4, the J gene TRBJ1-5; the D call of TRBD1 rests on TCRdb alone, since no DNA is present to check it. This CDR3 has 15 amino acids. The CDR3 reads CASRSGQGDNQPQHF.

This clonotype is identified as medium-sized (0.01 to 0.1%) from frequency. V gene TRBV7-2 combines with J gene TRBJ2-3; TCRdb selects TRBD1, and the lack of DNA leaves this call unchecked. The CDR3 is 16 amino acids. CDR1 SGHTA and CDR2 FQGNSA come from the germline V gene. CDR3 protein: CASSPGGRGTGDTQYF.

This chain's CDR3 is CASSLGMGGGDAFF. V and J are TRBV5-1 and TRBJ1-1; absent DNA, TCRdb's TRBD1 call cannot be checked. This CDR3 comprises 14 residues. From germline, CDR1 is SGHRS and CDR2 YFSETQ.

This chain links TRBV7-3 with TRBJ1-1; TCRdb calls TRBD1, which cannot be checked without DNA. Germline V gene lookup returns CDR1 SGHTA and CDR2 FQGTGA. This CDR3 spans 15 amino acids. CDR3 region: CASSLLGQENTEAFF.

The chain links TRBV18 to TRBJ2-5; the TCRdb D gene call, TRBD1, has no DNA to confirm it. Germline assignment: CDR1 KGHSH and CDR2 LQKENI. The CDR3 is made up of 15 amino acids. CDR3 residues: CASSGTGTPQETQYF.

The chain carries TRBV5-1 and TRBJ1-1. Germline V gene data show CDR1 as SGHRS and CDR2 as YFSETQ. The CDR3 sequence is 16 residues long. Here the CDR3 reads CASSLGFGALNTEAFF.

The V gene is TRBV29-1, the J gene TRBJ2-2. The CDR3 has 14 residues. Germline loops: CDR1 SQVTM, CDR2 ANQGSEA. This chain's CDR3 is CSVEPGPNTGELFF.

This sequence joins TRBV28 and TRBJ2-2; the TCRdb call, TRBD2, lacks DNA for checking. The CDR3 runs to 14 residues. CDR1 is MDHEN, CDR2 SYDVKM, per germline. The CDR3 spells CASSSPSPTGELFF.

This chain connects TRBV20-1 to TRBJ1-4; the TRBD1 assignment by TCRdb is unverifiable without DNA. The length of the CDR3 is 15 residues. Germline loops: CDR1 DFQATT, CDR2 SNEGSKA (reference sequence). The CDR3 loop is CSAKDRGGFNEKLFF.

This sequence joins TRBV4-3 and TRBJ1-1; lacking DNA, the TRBD1 call made by TCRdb goes unchecked. There are 16 residues in the CDR3. Germline V lookup: CDR1 LGHNA, CDR2 YSLEER. The CDR3: CASSPTQGAQNTEAFF.

CDR3 sequence: CASSFHSVAGTSGTTQYF. J is TRBJ2-3 and V is TRBV11-2; TCRdb returns TRBD2, unconfirmable since there is no DNA. Germline V gene data show CDR1 as SGHAT and CDR2 as FQNNGV. The CDR3 length is 18 residues.

V usage is TRBV6-2 or TRBV6-3 and J usage is TRBJ2-7; TCRdb proposes TRBD1, but this gene call is untestable without DNA. CDR3 length equals 15 residues. Germline CDR1 is MNHEY and CDR2 is SVGEGT. CDR3 sequence: CASKTDGQISYEQYF.

The gene calls are TRBV19 and TRBJ1-1; TCRdb's D call of TRBD1 is untestable without DNA. CDR3 length equals 14 residues. CDR1 is LNHDA and CDR2 is SQIVND in the germline V gene (reference sequence). The CDR3: CASSIGVPDTEAFF.

V usage is TRBV6-1 and J usage is TRBJ2-7; TCRdb's assignment of TRBD2 cannot be checked, as there is no DNA. The CDR3 consists of 15 residues. From germline, CDR1 is MNHNS and CDR2 SASEGT. CDR3 loop: CASRIAGGSSYEQYF.

The chain carries TRBV4-3 and TRBJ2-5; TCRdb's D call of TRBD2 is untestable without DNA. The CDR3 has 20 residues. CDR1 and CDR2 (germline): LGHNA, YSLEER. The CDR3 loop is CASSQSAASGGPWYQETQYF.

CDR3 loop: CAWNWGSSYEQYF. V and J are TRBV30 and TRBJ2-7. Germline CDR1 GTSNPN, CDR2 SVGIG (reference sequence). CDR3 size: 13 residues.

The V gene is TRBV6-2 or TRBV6-3, the J gene TRBJ2-7; TCRdb lists TRBD2, though no DNA is available to test this call. CDR3 length equals 13 residues. Germline loops: CDR1 MNHEY, CDR2 SVGEGT. CDR3 protein: CASKGGGPYEQYF.